Listed here are 9 T cell receptor beta chains from one sample, sequenced in a study of blood T cells in healthy people across ages (dated by TCRdb to the mid-2010s). Libraries were constructed by 5' RACE. The sequencing machine was an Illumina HiSeq 2500. A second roughly 6 to 12 cycle PCR used a sample-barcoded 5' primer and a J-beta primer mix. Using fastp at Q25 and MiXCR, TCRdb reprocessed the public reads and kept productive beta chains. For every CDR3 protein sequence, its rows merge into one entry that carries the most common genes and DNA. Within this sample are over a million distinct CDR3 sequences, with roughly 45% of them counted one time only. The ten largest make up less than 8% of the sample. Sequencing input: blood. The receptors were sampled from a woman younger than 30 in good health.

There are a few counts of this clonotype. The chain links TRBV6-5 to TRBJ1-5, with TRBD1 matching over 7 bases. The length of the CDR3 is 15 residues. V lost 10 bases to trimming and J lost 3 bases; unmatched junction nucleotides: 12. Germline CDR1 and CDR2: MNHEY and SVGAGI. The CDR3 spells CATPRPGQNNQPQHF. The CDR3 region has the DNA TGTGCCACCCCCAGACCGGGACAGAACAATCAGCCCCAGCATTTT.

This chain links TRBV5-6 with TRBJ2-7; D is possibly TRBD2 (5 bases). The CDR3 has 17 residues. Deletions cut 1 base from V and 4 bases from J, with 21 bases between. Looked up from germline, CDR1 is SGHDT and CDR2 is YYEEEE. For the CDR3, the DNA is TGTGCCAGCAGCTTGAAGGCGGGTTCCTTTAGCCGATACGAGCAGTACTTC. This translates into CASSLKAGSFSRYEQYF.

The sample holds a few counts of this clonotype. The CDR3 is CASIRQPSGNEQFF. CDR3 DNA sequence: TGTGCCAGCATCAGACAACCCTCAGGGAATGAGCAGTTCTTC. The genes are TRBV5-8 and TRBJ2-1, with a tentative D call TRBD1 (5 bases). Trimming took off 6 bases at V and 7 bases at J, with 17 bases between the two ends. CDR1 and CDR2 from the germline V gene are SGHTS and YDEGEE. The CDR3 runs 14 residues. The entire variable domain, with the rest obtained from reference TRBV5-8 and TRBJ2-1, is as follows: EAGVTQSPTHLIKTRGQQATLRCSPISGHTSVYWYQQALGLGLQFLLWYDEGEERNRGNFPPRFSGRQFPNYSSELNVNALELEDSALYLCASIRQPSGNEQFFGPGTRLTVL.

The chain joins TRBV7-9 to TRBJ1-4, with no clear D. Germline-derived CDR1 and CDR2 are SEHNR and FQNEAQ (reference sequence). V lost 3 bases and J lost 0, with 17 bases in between. CDR3 length equals 18 residues. For the CDR3, the DNA is TGTGCCAGCAGCTTTAGTCGTTCGGTTGGGGCAACTAATGAAAAACTGTTTTTT. Residues: CASSFSRSVGATNEKLFF.

This clonotype was counted many times. V gene TRBV9 combines with J gene TRBJ2-3; 9 bases are shared with TRBD2. This CDR3 is built from 14 residues. The junction had 10 bases not matched to a gene; V was cut back by 8 bases and J by 6 bases. Germline CDR1 reads SGDLS; CDR2 reads YYNGEE. The CDR3 sequence: CASGLAYYQDTQYF. As DNA, the CDR3 is TGTGCCAGTGGACTAGCGTATTACCAGGATACGCAGTATTTT.

The CDR3 region is CASSPRPSGGNYGYTF. The CDR3 coding sequence is TGTGCCAGCAGCCCCCGCCCGTCAGGGGGTAACTATGGCTACACCTTC. V and J are TRBV9 and TRBJ1-2, with 7 bases that match TRBD1. The trim removed 4 bases at V and 1 base at J, leaving 10 bases unmatched. The CDR3 covers 16 residues. From germline, CDR1 is SGDLS and CDR2 YYNGEE.

This clonotype showed up just a few times. CDR3 loop: CASSLEPGVTETQYF. The CDR3 DNA reads TGCGCCAGCAGCTTGGAGCCAGGGGTTACAGAGACCCAGTACTTC. The chain has TRBV5-1 and TRBJ2-5; D perhaps matches TRBD1 (6 bases). CDR3 size: 15 residues. Trimming left V 0 bases short and J 4 bases short, with 13 bases between. Germline values: CDR1 SGHRS, CDR2 YFSETQ.

The J gene is TRBJ1-3, the V gene TRBV28; 8 bases are a match to TRBD1. There are 15 residues in the CDR3. The germline CDR1 and CDR2 sequences are MDHEN and SYDVKM. V gave up 5 bases and J gave up 4 bases; unmatched junction bases: 7. The CDR3 loop reads CASSPRTGKGNTIYF. CDR3 DNA: TGTGCCAGCAGTCCGAGGACAGGGAAGGGAAACACCATATATTTT.

The chain couples TRBV20-1 to TRBJ2-6; D possibly corresponds to TRBD1 (6 bases). Per the germline V gene, CDR1 is DFQATT and CDR2 is SNEGSKA (reference sequence). The CDR3 spans 14 residues. The germline V and J ends were trimmed by 3 bases and 4 bases, with 10 bases remaining between them. The CDR3, as DNA: TGCAGTGCTAGCGCTGGACAGGGGGCCAACGTCCTGACTTTC. It translates to CSASAGQGANVLTF.